Each of the 13 T cell receptor beta chains below was sequenced from the same sample in a study of shared clonotypes between healthy human individuals. CD8 cells regarded as naive lacked CD45RO, were positively chosen for CCR7, and omitted terminally differentiated effector memory CD45RA+ cells. Data came from immunoSEQ multiplex PCR; TCRdb stores just in-frame clones and leaves some out. Seen here are around 2,100,000 clones, about 94% observed once, and the top ten hold approximately 1.2%. The source material was naive CD8+ T cells sorted from blood. The receptors originated from a man younger than 35 in good health.

This chain joins TRBV27 and TRBJ1-6; perhaps TRBD1 as D (6 bases). V dropped 4 bases and J dropped 3 bases, with 13 bases sitting between them. This CDR3 is 16 amino acids long. Per germline, CDR1 MNHEY and CDR2 SMNVEV (reference sequence). This CDR3 reads CASSSVGGLYNSPLHF. In DNA form, the CDR3 reads TGTGCCAGCAGTTCCGTGGGGGGCCTCTATAATTCACCCCTCCACTTT.

The chain links TRBV4-1 to TRBJ1-1; maybe TRBD1 (5 bases). The CDR3 extends over 16 amino acids. With 0 bases removed from V and 0 bases from J, the gap between germline ends came to 11 bases. From germline, CDR1 is MGHRA and CDR2 YSYEKL. In DNA form, the CDR3 reads TGCGCCAGCAGCCAAGATGTCGGGACGTTGAACACTGAAGCTTTCTTT. It specifies CASSQDVGTLNTEAFF.

The chain uses TRBV27 and TRBJ2-3; D is perhaps TRBD1 or TRBD2 (6 bases each). V lost 3 bases and J lost 4, with 17 bases in between. Germline V gene data show CDR1 as MNHEY and CDR2 as SMNVEV (reference sequence). The CDR3 consists of 16 residues. The CDR3 region has the DNA TGTGCCAGCAGTTTTCTAACAGGGACTGGTCCAGATACGCAGTATTTT. Amino acids: CASSFLTGTGPDTQYF.

This sequence joins TRBV7-8 and TRBJ2-5, with TRBD1 matching 8 bases. Germline loops: CDR1 SGHVS, CDR2 FQNEAQ. After removal of 8 bases from V and 2 bases from J, the junction contained 7 bases not matched to a gene. The CDR3 covers 14 residues. In nucleotides, the CDR3 is TGTGCCAGCGAAGACAGGGGCGGGCAAGAGACCCAGTACTTC. This codes for CASEDRGGQETQYF.

The CDR3 DNA sequence: TGTGCCAGCAGCTCCTCGCAGGGGTCCGGATCCTACGAGCAGTACTTC. It translates to CASSSSQGSGSYEQYF. The chain employs TRBV7-9 and TRBJ2-7, with a weak D call TRBD1 (6 bases). Per germline, CDR1 SEHNR and CDR2 FQNEAQ (reference sequence). The CDR3 runs to 16 residues. Trimming took 4 bases from V and 1 from J, leaving 17 bases between them.

Only a few counts were recorded for this clone. The CDR3 sequence is CAWSVLGGRSTEAFF. The CDR3 bases are TGTGCCTGGAGTGTACTCGGGGGTAGGTCGACTGAAGCTTTCTTT. This chain joins TRBV30 and TRBJ1-1, with TRBD1 as a possible D gene (5 bases). The V end lost 0 bases, the J end lost 5 bases, and 16 bases lay between the germline ends. Germline CDR1 and CDR2: GTSNPN and SVGIG (reference sequence). The CDR3 has 15 residues.

This sequence joins TRBV5-5 and TRBJ1-6; D might be TRBD1 (6 bases). There are 18 residues in the CDR3. Trimming took off 0 bases at V and 0 bases at J, with 13 bases between the two ends. Germline CDR1 reads SGHKS; CDR2 reads YYEKEE (reference sequence). CDR3 loop: CASSLVGAQSSYNSPLHF. CDR3 sequence (DNA): TGTGCCAGCAGCTTGGTGGGGGCGCAGAGCTCCTATAATTCACCCCTCCACTTT.

The chain recombines TRBV5-5 with TRBJ2-7, with TRBD1 matching 7 bases. Trimming took 0 bases from V and 2 from J; bases not matched to a gene: 5. The germline V gene encodes CDR1 SGHKS and CDR2 YYEKEE (reference sequence). The CDR3 totals 15 residues. The DNA of the CDR3 is TGTGCCAGCAGCTTGGTCCCGGGACAGCCCTACGAGCAGTACTTC. It is translated as CASSLVPGQPYEQYF.

The chain is built from TRBV6-5 and TRBJ2-2; D is unresolved. Trimming left V 2 bases short and J 6 bases short, with 10 bases between. Germline assignment: CDR1 MNHEY and CDR2 SVGAGI. This CDR3 comprises 14 residues. The CDR3 sequence: CASSYELVPGELFF. CDR3 DNA sequence: TGTGCCAGCAGTTACGAGCTAGTCCCCGGGGAGCTGTTTTTT.

This sequence joins TRBV28 and TRBJ2-3, with D possibly matching TRBD2 (5 bases). The CDR3 is 12 residues long. The V end was cut by 3 bases, the J end by 10 bases, with 11 bases between. Germline lookup yields CDR1 MDHEN and CDR2 SYDVKM. The DNA of the CDR3 is TGTGCCAGCAGTTTCGACGGAGGTGCGCAGTATTTT. Translated: CASSFDGGAQYF.

The V gene is TRBV5-4, the J gene TRBJ2-3, with 8 bases identical to TRBD2. CDR1 is SGHNT, CDR2 YYREEE, per germline (reference sequence). The CDR3 covers 17 residues. The ends lost 2 bases at V and 0 bases at J; junction bases unmatched: 8. In nucleotides, the CDR3 is TGTGCCAGCAGCTTAGAAGGAGCGGGGGCGAGCACAGATACGCAGTATTTT. Residues: CASSLEGAGASTDTQYF.

This clone was observed a single time. The chain links TRBV28 to TRBJ1-2; the match to TRBD1 covers 9 bases. Germline trimming cut 3 bases from V and 0 bases from J; bases unmatched to any gene: 5. This CDR3 has 16 residues. Germline V gives CDR1 MDHEN, CDR2 SYDVKM. CDR3: CASSLDRGGSNYGYTF. The DNA for the CDR3 is TGTGCCAGCAGTTTGGACAGGGGAGGGTCTAACTATGGCTACACCTTC.

This chain uses TRBV11-2 with TRBJ2-7; D unresolved. This CDR3 has 14 amino acids. V was trimmed by 4 bases and J by 1 base, leaving 11 bases between them. Germline loops: CDR1 SGHAT, CDR2 FQNNGV. The CDR3 here is CASSSQDRSYEQYF. CDR3 coding DNA: TGTGCCAGCAGCTCCCAGGACCGATCCTACGAGCAGTACTTC.